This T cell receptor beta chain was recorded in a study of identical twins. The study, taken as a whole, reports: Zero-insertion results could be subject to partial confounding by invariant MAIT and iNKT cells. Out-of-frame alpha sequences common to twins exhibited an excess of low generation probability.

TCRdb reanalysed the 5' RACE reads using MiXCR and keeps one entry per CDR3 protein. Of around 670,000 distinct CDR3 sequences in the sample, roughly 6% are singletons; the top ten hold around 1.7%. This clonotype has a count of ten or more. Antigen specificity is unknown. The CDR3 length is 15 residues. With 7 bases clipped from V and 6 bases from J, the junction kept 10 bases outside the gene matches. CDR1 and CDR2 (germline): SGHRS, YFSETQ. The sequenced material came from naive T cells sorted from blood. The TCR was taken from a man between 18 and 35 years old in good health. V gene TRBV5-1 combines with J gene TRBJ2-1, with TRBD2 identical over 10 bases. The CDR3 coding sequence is TGCGCCAGCTCCTCGCTAGCGGGAGTCGGCAATGAGCAGTTCTTC. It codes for CASSSLAGVGNEQFF.